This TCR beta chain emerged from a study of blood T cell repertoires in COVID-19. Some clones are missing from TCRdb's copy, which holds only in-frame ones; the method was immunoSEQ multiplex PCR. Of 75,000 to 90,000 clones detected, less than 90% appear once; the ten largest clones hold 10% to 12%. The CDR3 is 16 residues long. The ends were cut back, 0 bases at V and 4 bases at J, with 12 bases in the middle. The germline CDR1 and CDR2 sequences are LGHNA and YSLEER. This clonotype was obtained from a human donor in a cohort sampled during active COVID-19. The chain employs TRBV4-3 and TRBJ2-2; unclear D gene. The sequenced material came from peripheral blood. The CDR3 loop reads CASSQDLRQSTGELFF. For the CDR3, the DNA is TGCGCCAGCAGCCAAGATCTGAGACAAAGCACCGGGGAGCTGTTTTTT.